This T cell receptor (beta chain) was captured in a study of CD8 T cells in ankylosing spondylitis. The study's findings and limits: Disease-linked clones reportedly showed significant enrichment in matched ankylosing spondylitis synovial fluid.

The V gene lost 5 bases and the J gene lost 8 bases, with 13 bases spanning the gap. The CDR3 has 13 residues. Germline CDR1 SGHTA, CDR2 FQGNSA. Quantitative molecular-barcoded 5'-RACE generated the TCR beta libraries. TCRdb recomputed calls from the 5' RACE reads with MiXCR, one row per CDR3 protein. The table includes some 140,000 distinct CDR3 sequences, approximately 8.4% detected once. This clonotype came up many times. Its antigen is not known. Sequencing input: synovial fluid, either unsorted or a sorted T cell fraction (not recorded which). The chain combines TRBV7-2 with TRBJ2-1, with D unclear. The source of this sequence is a male donor with ankylosing spondylitis. The CDR3 protein is CASSPPWVDEQFF. In DNA, the CDR3 is TGTGCCAGCAGCCCCCCCTGGGTCGATGAGCAGTTCTTC.